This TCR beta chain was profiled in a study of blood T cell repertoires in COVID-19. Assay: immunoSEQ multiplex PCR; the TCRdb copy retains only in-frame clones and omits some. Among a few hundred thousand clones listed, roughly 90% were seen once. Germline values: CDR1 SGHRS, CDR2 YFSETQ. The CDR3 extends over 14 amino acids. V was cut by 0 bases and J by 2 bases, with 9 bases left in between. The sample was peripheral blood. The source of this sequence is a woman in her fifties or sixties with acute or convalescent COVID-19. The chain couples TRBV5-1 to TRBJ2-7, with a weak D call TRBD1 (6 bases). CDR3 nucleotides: TGCGCCAGCAGCTTGGTCAGGGGACCCTACGAGCAGTACTTC. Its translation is CASSLVRGPYEQYF. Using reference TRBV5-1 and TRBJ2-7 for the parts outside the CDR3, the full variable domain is KAGVTQTPRYLIKTRGQQVTLSCSPISGHRSVSWYQQTPGQGLQFLFEYFSETQRNKGNFPGRFSGRQFSNSRSEMNVSTLELGDSALYLCASSLVRGPYEQYFGPGTRLTVT.